This TCR beta chain was observed in a study of OX40 agonist ivuxolimab in advanced cancers. Regarding the complete study: Ivuxolimab, which targeted the costimulatory receptor OX40 (CD134), was an agonistic, fully human IgG2 monoclonal antibody. In the dose-escalation cohort, 70% to 85% of patients were male, and the mean age was roughly 60 years with a range of roughly 23 to 79. The point of sequencing TCRbeta in the periphery was to test whether ivuxolimab changed TCR sequence diversity and drove clonal T-cell expansion. Of the approximately 54 dose-escalation patients, hepatocellular carcinoma was present in approximately 20, melanoma in roughly 15, renal cell carcinoma in 9 and head and neck cancer in 9. Intravenous ivuxolimab was administered to patients every 2 weeks at six dose levels: 0.01, 0.1, 0.3, 1.5, 3 and 10 mg/kg. Patients were allowed to have had prior anti-PD-1, anti-PD-L1 or anti-CTLA-4 therapy, and approximately 41% of the dose-escalation patients had previously received checkpoint inhibitors. The paper covers the monotherapy dose-escalation part of the phase I ivuxolimab trial, which included N of about 51 patients. Partial responses occurred in three dose-escalation patients, of whom one had hepatocellular carcinoma and two had cutaneous melanoma. What the work shows at the level of the full study, not this receptor alone: At doses of 0.1 to 3.0 mg/kg, clonal expansion of both CD4+ and CD8+ T cells in blood was seen between baseline and week 6. In the 0.1-3.0 mg/kg groups, partial responders were among the patients with the lowest normalized peripheral clonal expansion, particularly in CD8+ T cells. After ivuxolimab, more expanded clones were found on average in CD8+ T cells than in CD4+ T cells. Low levels of normalized T-cell clonal expansion were also seen in some patients who did not respond. The antigen specificity of the clonally expanded peripheral T cells was not determined.

Genomic DNA was isolated from the sorted cells so that the TCRbeta CDR3 region could be sequenced. TCRbeta CDR3 regions were sequenced using the immunoSEQ Assay. Entries here come from immuneACCESS through TCRdb and include only in-frame sequences with V and J called. Some clones fail to appear in such tables; in the studies checked, an unresolved V gene covers under half of the shortfall, and the cause of the remainder is unknown. This sample gives tens of thousands of clones in total; about four fifths of them show up just once. The ten largest clones take up 5.5% to 7% of the sample. CDR1 SGHNT and CDR2 YYREEE are derived from the germline V gene (reference sequence). For this chain, trimming is 5 bases at the V end and 2 bases at the J end, and the number of junction bases without a gene match is 3. The CDR3 contains 15 residues, cysteine and phenylalanine counted. Left in the record is the CDR3 DNA by itself, 45 bases read in frame from the first base.

As to this clone: Its antigen has not been determined. Per-base qualities were not stored, and no clone one base away is much larger.

The trial excluded patients who had a history of autoimmune disease or who were on systemic immunosuppression. Peripheral blood for TCR sequencing was collected from all dose cohorts at baseline, on cycle 4 day 1, and on cycle 7 day 1. Samples were obtained from an open-label, multicenter, first-in-human phase I dose-escalation trial of ivuxolimab. The trial enrolled adults with locally advanced or metastatic head and neck squamous cell, hepatocellular, melanoma or renal cell carcinoma. CD4+ and CD8+ T cells were sorted separately from peripheral blood before TCR sequencing. The receptor's source is an adult with an advanced solid tumor such as melanoma, head and neck, liver or kidney cancer. The rearranged chain carries TRBV5-4 and TRBJ2-3; 12 junctional bases match TRBD2. Sequenced here: CD4+ or CD8+ T cells sorted from blood, sampled in a trial of the OX40 agonist ivuxolimab. The CDR3 is CASSLAGGHTDTQYF. The bases are TGTGCCAGCAGTCTAGCGGGGGGGCACACAGATACGCAGTATTTT.